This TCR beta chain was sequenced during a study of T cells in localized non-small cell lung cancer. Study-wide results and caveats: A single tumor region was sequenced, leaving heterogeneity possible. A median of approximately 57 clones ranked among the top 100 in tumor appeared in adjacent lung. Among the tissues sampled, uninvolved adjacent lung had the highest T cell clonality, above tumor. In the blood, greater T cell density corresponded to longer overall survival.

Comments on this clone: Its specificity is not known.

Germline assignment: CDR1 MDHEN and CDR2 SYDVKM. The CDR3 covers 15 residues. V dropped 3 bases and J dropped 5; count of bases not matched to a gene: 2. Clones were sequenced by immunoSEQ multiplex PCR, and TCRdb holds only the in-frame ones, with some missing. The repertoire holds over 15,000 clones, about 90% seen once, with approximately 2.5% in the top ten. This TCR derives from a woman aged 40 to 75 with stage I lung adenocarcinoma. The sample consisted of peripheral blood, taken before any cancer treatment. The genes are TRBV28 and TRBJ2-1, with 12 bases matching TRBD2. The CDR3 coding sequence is TGTGCCAGCAGTTTCACTAGCGGGAGGAACAATGAGCAGTTCTTC. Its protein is CASSFTSGRNNEQFF.